These 9 T cell receptor beta chains were all obtained from the same sample, sequenced in a study of T cells in tuberculosis. Sequenced by immunoSEQ multiplex PCR; TCRdb stores in-frame clones only, minus some. Here the sample spans 40,000 to 45,000 clones, around 96% being singletons. The specimen sequenced was PBMCs. These receptors originate from a donor aged 10-29 years with latent tuberculosis or without tuberculosis infection.

V usage is TRBV19 and J usage is TRBJ2-1; 9 bases are shared with TRBD1. Germline V lookup: CDR1 LNHDA, CDR2 SQIVND (reference sequence). The CDR3 is 15 residues long. Trimming took 5 bases from V and 3 from J; bases not matched to a gene: 5. The CDR3 DNA reads TGTGCCAGTAGTCCCACGACAGGGGGCTACAATGAGCAGTTCTTC. It specifies CASSPTTGGYNEQFF.

The V and J genes are TRBV19 and TRBJ2-2, with 7 bases matching TRBD1. The CDR3 runs 14 residues. Germline trimming cut 5 bases from V and 1 base from J; bases unmatched to any gene: 1. Germline V gene lookup returns CDR1 LNHDA and CDR2 SQIVND (reference sequence). CDR3 loop: CASSWDRNTGELFF. CDR3 bases: TGTGCCAGTAGTTGGGACAGGAACACCGGGGAGCTGTTTTTT.

V usage is TRBV10-1 and J usage is TRBJ2-1; 7 bases are shared with TRBD1. The V gene's germline CDR1 is WNHNN and CDR2 SYGVQD (reference sequence). The J segment lost 4 bases and the V segment lost 0 bases, leaving 9 bases of the junction unmatched. The CDR3 totals 17 residues. The CDR3 protein is CASSESSLGTDYNEQFF. CDR3 DNA sequence: TGCGCCAGCAGTGAGTCGTCCCTCGGGACAGATTACAATGAGCAGTTCTTC.

V is TRBV4-1 and J is TRBJ2-1, with D maybe TRBD2 (6 bases). Germline V gene sequence: CDR1 MGHRA, CDR2 YSYEKL. The CDR3 is 16 residues long. V was pared by 0 bases and J by 7 bases, with 16 bases between. The CDR3 protein is CASSQDGAGRRNEQFF. The CDR3 nucleotides are TGCGCCAGCAGCCAAGACGGGGCGGGGCGTCGGAATGAGCAGTTCTTC.

The chain joins TRBV11-2 to TRBJ1-2; D gene uncertain. Trimming removed 6 bases from V and 8 bases from J, with 16 bases in between. CDR1 is SGHAT and CDR2 is FQNNGV in the germline V gene. The CDR3 covers 13 residues. This CDR3 is CASSSHLKAGYTF. The CDR3 nucleotides are TGTGCCAGCAGTTCTCACCTTAAAGCGGGCTACACCTTC.

The chain employs TRBV4-2 and TRBJ2-4; 9 nucleotides align to TRBD2. Looked up from germline, CDR1 is LGHNA and CDR2 is YNFKEQ. V lost 2 bases to trimming and J lost 0 bases; unmatched junction nucleotides: 2. CDR3 length: 16 residues. Here the CDR3 reads CASSQTSGLAKNIQYF. The CDR3 DNA reads TGTGCCAGCAGCCAAACTAGCGGGTTAGCCAAAAACATTCAGTACTTC.

Worth noting for this clone: At one end the junction does not follow the germline gene, possibly because of a read error. The J gene is TRBJ1-4, the V gene TRBV5-1; no clear D gene. In germline, CDR1 is SGHRS, CDR2 YFSETQ. This CDR3 comprises 13 residues. CDR3 nucleotides: TGCGCCAGCCGCGGCCTAAAGAATGAAAACCTGTTTTTT. Its translation: CASRGLKNENLFF.

The gene calls are TRBV5-6 and TRBJ2-1; 8 bases align to TRBD2. CDR1 is SGHDT, CDR2 YYEEEE, per germline. Unmatched junction bases numbered 13, after V lost 0 bases and J lost 2 bases. This CDR3 comprises 19 residues. The CDR3 here is CASSLGSWGSGSTYNEQFF. In DNA, the CDR3 is TGTGCCAGCAGCTTGGGGTCCTGGGGGAGCGGGAGCACCTACAATGAGCAGTTCTTC. Variable domain in full (rest from reference TRBV5-6 and TRBJ2-1): DAGVTQSPTHLIKTRGQQVTLRCSPKSGHDTVSWYQQALGQGPQFIFQYYEEEERQRGNFPDRFSGHQFPNYSSELNVNALLLGDSALYLCASSLGSWGSGSTYNEQFFGPGTRLTVL.

The chain employs TRBV7-6 and TRBJ1-5; perhaps TRBD1 as D (5 bases). V lost 5 bases, J lost 4 bases, and 9 bases lay in between. Germline V gene lookup returns CDR1 SGHVS and CDR2 FNYEAQ. This CDR3 spans 13 amino acids. In DNA, the CDR3 is TGTGCCAGCAGCCCACAGGAAAATCAGCCCCAGCATTTT. Its translation is CASSPQENQPQHF.